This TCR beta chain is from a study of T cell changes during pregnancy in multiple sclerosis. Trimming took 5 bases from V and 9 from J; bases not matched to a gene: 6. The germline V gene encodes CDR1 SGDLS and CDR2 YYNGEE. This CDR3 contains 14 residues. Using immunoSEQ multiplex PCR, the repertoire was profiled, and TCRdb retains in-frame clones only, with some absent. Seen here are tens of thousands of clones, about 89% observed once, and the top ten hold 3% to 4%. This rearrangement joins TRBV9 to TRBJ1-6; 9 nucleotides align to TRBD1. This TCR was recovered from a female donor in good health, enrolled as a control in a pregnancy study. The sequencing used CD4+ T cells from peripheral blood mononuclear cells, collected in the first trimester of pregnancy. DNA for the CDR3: TGTGCCAGCAGTCCGGGACAGGGAGTTTCACCCCTCCACTTT. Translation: CASSPGQGVSPLHF.